The 7 T cell receptor beta chains below all came from one sample that was sequenced in a study of T cells in Graves' hyperthyroidism and ophthalmopathy. Amplified TCR beta CDR3 regions came from RNA transcripts. A set of HTBI primers served as the primers for a first-round RT-PCR of the TCR CDR3. TCRdb re-derived calls from the multiplex PCR reads in MiXCR, one entry per CDR3 protein. The repertoire holds 450,000 to 600,000 distinct CDR3 sequences, with around 15% as singletons. Sequencing input: blood. These receptors were collected from a woman in her forties with Graves' hyperthyroidism.

This clonotype has a handful of counts. V and J are TRBV6-6 and TRBJ2-1, with 7 bases lining up with TRBD1. V was clipped by 2 bases and J by 4 bases; unmatched bases: 8. The CDR3 contains 16 residues. In germline, CDR1 is MNHNY, CDR2 SVGAGI (reference sequence). CDR3 sequence: CASSYAPGGVYNEQFF. CDR3 nucleotides: TGTGCCAGCAGTTACGCCCCAGGGGGTGTTTACAATGAGCAGTTCTTC.

This clonotype was seen a few times. The chain uses TRBV6-1 and TRBJ2-1; possibly TRBD1 or TRBD2 for D (10 bases each). The V end lost 6 bases, the J end lost 9 bases, and 36 bases lay between the germline ends. Looked up from germline, CDR1 is MNHNS and CDR2 is SASEGT. This CDR3 spans 20 amino acids. The CDR3 bases are TGTGCCAGCAGCAAACCTCGACAGGGGGCTAGGCTAGCGGGAGTCGGTGAGCAGTTCTTC. Its protein is CASSKPRQGARLAGVGEQFF.

Many counts were recorded for this clonotype. The gene calls are TRBV20-1 and TRBJ2-7; 11 bases map to TRBD2. V lost 4 bases to trimming and J lost 5 bases; unmatched junction nucleotides: 4. From germline, CDR1 is DFQATT and CDR2 SNEGSKA (reference sequence). This CDR3 comprises 13 residues. CDR3 DNA: TGCAGTGCTATTAGCGGGAGGGCGGACGAGCAGTACTTC. Translating it yields CSAISGRADEQYF.

CDR3 nucleotide sequence: TGTGCCAGCAGTGAAGACCCGGGACCTAATGAAAAACTGTTTTTT. Protein: CASSEDPGPNEKLFF. This sequence joins TRBV6-1 and TRBJ1-4; the D gene is possibly TRBD1 (5 bases). The CDR3 is 15 amino acids. Germline V gene lookup returns CDR1 MNHNS and CDR2 SASEGT. The V gene lost 1 base and the J gene lost 3 bases, with 9 bases spanning the gap.

Worth noting for this clonotype: A clone one base away is much larger, so this may be a read error. The rearrangement links TRBV2 to TRBJ2-1; the match to TRBD2 covers 9 bases. With V trimmed by 10 bases and J by 7 bases, 14 bases remained unmatched. There are 15 residues in the CDR3. Looked up from germline, CDR1 is SNHLY and CDR2 is FYNNEI. CDR3 region: CATPGRGGPLNEQFF. The CDR3, as DNA: TGTGCCACCCCAGGGCGGGGGGGCCCTCTAAATGAGCAGTTCTTC. Full variable domain (missing parts from reference TRBV2 and TRBJ2-1): EPEVTQTPSHQVTQMGQEVILRCVPISNHLYFYWYRQILGQKVEFLVSFYNNEISEKSEIFDDQFSVERPDGSNFTLKIRSTKLEDSAMYFCATPGRGGPLNEQFFGPGTRLTVL.

As concerns this clonotype: This may be a read error: a much more frequent sequence differs by one nucleotide. This rearrangement joins TRBV27 to TRBJ1-6, with a tentative D call TRBD1 (5 bases). This CDR3 has 18 amino acids. V lost 2 bases and J 10 bases, leaving 24 bases between the germline ends. CDR1 MNHEY and CDR2 SMNVEV come from the germline V gene (reference sequence). The CDR3 protein is CASSLQPGRGSQPSPLHF. The CDR3 DNA is TGTGCCAGCAGTTTACAGCCGGGACGGGGTTCCCAACCGTCACCCCTCCACTTT.

This clonotype has ten or more counts. CDR3 residues: CSARARPGTSVEQYF. The DNA for the CDR3 is TGCAGTGCTAGAGCCCGACCCGGGACTAGCGTCGAGCAGTACTTC. The chain joins TRBV20-1 to TRBJ2-7; 10 positions match TRBD2. The CDR3 covers 15 residues. The J segment lost 6 bases and the V segment lost 1 base, leaving 9 bases of the junction unmatched. The germline CDR1 and CDR2 sequences are DFQATT and SNEGSKA (reference sequence).